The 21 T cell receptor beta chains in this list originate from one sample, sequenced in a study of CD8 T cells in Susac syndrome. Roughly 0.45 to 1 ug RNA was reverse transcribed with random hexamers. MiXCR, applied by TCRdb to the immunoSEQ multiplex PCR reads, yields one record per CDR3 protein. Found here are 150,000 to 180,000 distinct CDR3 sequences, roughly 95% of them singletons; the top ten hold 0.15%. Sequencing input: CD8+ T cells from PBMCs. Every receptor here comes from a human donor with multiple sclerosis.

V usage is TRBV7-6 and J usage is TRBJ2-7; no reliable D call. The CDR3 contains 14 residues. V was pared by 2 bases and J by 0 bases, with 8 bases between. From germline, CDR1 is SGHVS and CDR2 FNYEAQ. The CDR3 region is CASSLRPASYEQYV. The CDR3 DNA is TGTGCCAGCAGCTTAAGGCCAGCCTCCTACGAGCAGTACGTC.

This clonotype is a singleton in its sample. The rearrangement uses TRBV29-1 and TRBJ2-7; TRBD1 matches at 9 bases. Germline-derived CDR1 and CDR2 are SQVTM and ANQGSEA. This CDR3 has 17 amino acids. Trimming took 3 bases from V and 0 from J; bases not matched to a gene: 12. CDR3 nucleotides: TGCAGCGTTGACACAGGGACAGGGACAGACAGCTCCTACGAGCAGTACTTC. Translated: CSVDTGTGTDSSYEQYF.

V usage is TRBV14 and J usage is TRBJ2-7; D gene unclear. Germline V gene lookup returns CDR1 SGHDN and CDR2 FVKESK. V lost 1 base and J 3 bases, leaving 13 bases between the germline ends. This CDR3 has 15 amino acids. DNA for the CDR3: TGTGCCAGCAGCCAAGGGGGATCAACACACTACGAGCAGTACTTC. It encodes CASSQGGSTHYEQYF. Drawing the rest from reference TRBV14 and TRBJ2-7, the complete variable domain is EAGVTQFPSHSVIEKGQTVTLRCDPISGHDNLYWYRRVMGKEIKFLLHFVKESKQDESGMPNNRFLAERTGGTYSTLKVQPAELEDSGVYFCASSQGGSTHYEQYFGPGTRLTVT.

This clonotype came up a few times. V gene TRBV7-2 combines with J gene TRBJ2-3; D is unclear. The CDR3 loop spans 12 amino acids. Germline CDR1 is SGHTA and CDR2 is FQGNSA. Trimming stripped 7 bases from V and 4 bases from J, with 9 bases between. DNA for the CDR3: TGTGCCAGCAACCAAAGACCAGATACGCAGTATTTT. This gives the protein CASNQRPDTQYF.

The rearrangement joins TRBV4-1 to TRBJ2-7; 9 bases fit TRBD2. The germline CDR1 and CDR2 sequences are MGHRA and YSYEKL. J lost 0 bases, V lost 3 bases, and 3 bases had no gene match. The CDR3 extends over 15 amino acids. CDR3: CASSHLTSGSYEQYF. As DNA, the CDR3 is TGCGCCAGCAGCCACCTGACTAGCGGCTCCTACGAGCAGTACTTC.

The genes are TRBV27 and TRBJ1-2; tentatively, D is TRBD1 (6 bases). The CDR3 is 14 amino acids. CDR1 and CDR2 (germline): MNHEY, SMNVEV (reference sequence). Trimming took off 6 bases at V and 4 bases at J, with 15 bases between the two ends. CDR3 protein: CASRPGGRTYGYTF. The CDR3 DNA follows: TGTGCCAGCAGACCCGGGGGCAGAACCTATGGCTACACCTTC.

CDR3 DNA sequence: TGTGCCAGCGAGGGTCCGGAGCTCGACGAGCAGTACGTC. Its protein product is CASEGPELDEQYV. The chain combines TRBV7-3 with TRBJ2-7; tentative D call: TRBD2 (5 bases). The CDR3 totals 13 residues. Between the trimmed V and J ends, which lost 8 bases and 5 bases, there was a span of 16 bases. From germline, CDR1 is SGHTA and CDR2 FQGTGA.

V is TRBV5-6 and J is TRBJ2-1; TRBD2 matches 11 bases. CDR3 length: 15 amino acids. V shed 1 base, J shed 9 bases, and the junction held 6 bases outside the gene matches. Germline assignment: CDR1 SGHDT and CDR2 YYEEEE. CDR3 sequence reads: CASSLLAGGPSEQFF. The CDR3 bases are TGTGCCAGCAGCTTGTTAGCGGGGGGGCCGAGTGAGCAGTTCTTC.

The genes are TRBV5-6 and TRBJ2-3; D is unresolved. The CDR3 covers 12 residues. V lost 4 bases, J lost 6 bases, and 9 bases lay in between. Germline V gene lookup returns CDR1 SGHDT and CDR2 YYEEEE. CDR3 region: CASSADPDTQYF. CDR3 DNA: TGTGCCAGCAGCGCGGACCCCGATACGCAGTATTTT. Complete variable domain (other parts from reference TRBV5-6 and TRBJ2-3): DAGVTQSPTHLIKTRGQQVTLRCSPKSGHDTVSWYQQALGQGPQFIFQYYEEEERQRGNFPDRFSGHQFPNYSSELNVNALLLGDSALYLCASSADPDTQYFGPGTRLTVL.

The CDR3 here is CSARELRDRLQETQYF. CDR3 DNA sequence: TGCAGTGCTAGAGAACTCAGGGACAGGCTCCAAGAGACCCAGTACTTC. V usage is TRBV20-1 and J usage is TRBJ2-5; 8 bases fit TRBD1. The CDR3 sequence is 16 residues long. Trimming cost V 0 bases and J 1 base; bases outside gene matches: 7. The V gene's germline CDR1 is DFQATT and CDR2 SNEGSKA (reference sequence).

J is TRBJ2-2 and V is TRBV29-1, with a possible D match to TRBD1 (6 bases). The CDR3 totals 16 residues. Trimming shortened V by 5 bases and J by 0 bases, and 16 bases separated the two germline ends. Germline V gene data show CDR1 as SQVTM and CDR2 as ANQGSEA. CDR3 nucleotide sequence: TGCAGCGTTTGGCTTGTGGGACACCCGAACACCGGGGAGCTGTTTTTT. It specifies CSVWLVGHPNTGELFF.

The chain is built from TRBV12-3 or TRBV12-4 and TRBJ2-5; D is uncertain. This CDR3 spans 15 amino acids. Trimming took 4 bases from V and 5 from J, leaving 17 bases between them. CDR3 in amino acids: CASSSPRKGRETQYF. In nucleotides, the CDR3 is TGTGCCAGCAGTTCCCCCCGCAAGGGCCGGGAGACCCAGTACTTC.

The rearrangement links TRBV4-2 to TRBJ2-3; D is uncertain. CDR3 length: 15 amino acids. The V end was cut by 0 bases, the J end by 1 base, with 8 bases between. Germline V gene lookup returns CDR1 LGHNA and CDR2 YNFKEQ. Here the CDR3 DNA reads TGTGCCAGCAGCCAAGAGGCACCTCGCACAGATACGCAGTATTTT. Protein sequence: CASSQEAPRTDTQYF.

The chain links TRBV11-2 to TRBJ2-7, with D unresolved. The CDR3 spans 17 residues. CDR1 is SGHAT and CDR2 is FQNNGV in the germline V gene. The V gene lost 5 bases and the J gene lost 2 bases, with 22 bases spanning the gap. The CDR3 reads CASSRDVLTTGPYEQYF. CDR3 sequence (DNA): TGTGCCAGCAGCCGCGACGTGCTTACTACGGGCCCCTACGAGCAGTACTTC.

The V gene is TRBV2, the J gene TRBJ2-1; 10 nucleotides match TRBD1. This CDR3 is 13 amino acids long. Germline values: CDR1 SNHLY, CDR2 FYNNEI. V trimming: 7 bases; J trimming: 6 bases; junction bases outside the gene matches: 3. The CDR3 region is CASIRTGGNEQFF. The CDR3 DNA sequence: TGTGCCAGCATCCGGACAGGGGGCAATGAGCAGTTCTTC.

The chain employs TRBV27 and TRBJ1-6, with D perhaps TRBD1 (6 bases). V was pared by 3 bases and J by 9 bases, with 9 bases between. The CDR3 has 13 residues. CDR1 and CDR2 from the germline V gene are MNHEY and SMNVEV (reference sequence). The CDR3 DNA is TGTGCCAGCAGTTTTAAGGGGGGTTCACCCCTCCACTTT. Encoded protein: CASSFKGGSPLHF.

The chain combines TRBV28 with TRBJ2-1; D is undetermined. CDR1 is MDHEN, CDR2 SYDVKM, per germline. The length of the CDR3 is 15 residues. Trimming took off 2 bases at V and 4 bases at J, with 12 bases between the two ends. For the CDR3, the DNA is TGTGCCAGCAGTTTACTTGAAACAGTTTACAATGAGCAGTTCTTC. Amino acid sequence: CASSLLETVYNEQFF. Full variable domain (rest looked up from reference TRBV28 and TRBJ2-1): DVKVTQSSRYLVKRTGEKVFLECVQDMDHENMFWYRQDPGLGLRLIYFSYDVKMKEKGDIPEGYSVSREKKERFSLILESASTNQTSMYLCASSLLETVYNEQFFGPGTRLTVL.

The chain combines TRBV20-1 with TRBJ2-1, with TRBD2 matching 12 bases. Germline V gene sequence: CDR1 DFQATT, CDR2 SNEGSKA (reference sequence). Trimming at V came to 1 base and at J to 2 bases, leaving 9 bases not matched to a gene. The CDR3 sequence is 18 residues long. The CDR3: CSARGASGGAVTYNEQFF. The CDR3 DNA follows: TGCAGTGCTAGAGGAGCTAGCGGGGGGGCCGTAACCTACAATGAGCAGTTCTTC.

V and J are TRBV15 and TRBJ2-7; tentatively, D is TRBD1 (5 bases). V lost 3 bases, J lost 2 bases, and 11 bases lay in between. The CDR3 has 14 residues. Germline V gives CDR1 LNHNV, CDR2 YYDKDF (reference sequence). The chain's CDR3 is CATSRDDSTYEQYV. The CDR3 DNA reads TGTGCCACCAGCAGGGACGACAGCACCTACGAGCAGTACGTC.

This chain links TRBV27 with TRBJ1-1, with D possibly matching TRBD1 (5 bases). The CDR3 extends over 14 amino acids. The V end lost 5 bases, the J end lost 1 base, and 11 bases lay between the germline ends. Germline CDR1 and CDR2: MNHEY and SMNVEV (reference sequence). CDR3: CASSAGTANTEAFF. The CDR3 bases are TGTGCCAGCAGTGCCGGGACGGCGAACACTGAAGCTTTCTTT.

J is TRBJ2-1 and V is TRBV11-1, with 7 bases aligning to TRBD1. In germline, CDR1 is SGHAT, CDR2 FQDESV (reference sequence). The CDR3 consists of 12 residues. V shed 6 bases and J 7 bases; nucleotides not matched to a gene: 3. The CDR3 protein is CASSRQGNEQFF. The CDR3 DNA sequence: TGTGCCAGCAGTCGACAGGGAAATGAGCAGTTCTTC. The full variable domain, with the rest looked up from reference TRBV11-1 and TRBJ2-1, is EAEVAQSPRYKITEKSQAVAFWCDPISGHATLYWYRQILGQGPELLVQFQDESVVDDSQLPKDRFSAERLKGVDSTLKIQPAELGDSAMYLCASSRQGNEQFFGPGTRLTVL.